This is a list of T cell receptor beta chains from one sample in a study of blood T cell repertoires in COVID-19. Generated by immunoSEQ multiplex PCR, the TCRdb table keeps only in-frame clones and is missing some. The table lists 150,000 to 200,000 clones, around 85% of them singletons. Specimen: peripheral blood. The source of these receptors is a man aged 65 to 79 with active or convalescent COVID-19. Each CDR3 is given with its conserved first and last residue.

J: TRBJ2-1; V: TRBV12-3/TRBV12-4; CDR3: CASRGGRNEQFF
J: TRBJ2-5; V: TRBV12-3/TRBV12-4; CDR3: CASSFSGEETQYF
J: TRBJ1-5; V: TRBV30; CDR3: CAWSTETGRSNQPQHF
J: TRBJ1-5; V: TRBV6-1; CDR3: CASSEGQAPSVPQHF
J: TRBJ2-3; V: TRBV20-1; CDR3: CSASWAGASHTQYF
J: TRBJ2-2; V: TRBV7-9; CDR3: CASSSGTGGVTGELFF
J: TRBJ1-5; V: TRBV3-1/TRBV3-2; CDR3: CASSPDRGRGQPQHF
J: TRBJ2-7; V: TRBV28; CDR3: CASSSLGTGTGHEQYF
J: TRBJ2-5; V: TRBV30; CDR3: CAWRYSQETQYF
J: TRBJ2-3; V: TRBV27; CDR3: CASSYLETDPQYF
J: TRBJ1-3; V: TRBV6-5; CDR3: CASKPQGVSGNTIYF
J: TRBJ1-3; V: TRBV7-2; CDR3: CASSSGPETGNTIYF
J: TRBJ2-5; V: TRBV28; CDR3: CASSYNRDRDTRETQYF
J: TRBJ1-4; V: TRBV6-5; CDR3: CASSYSGAEKLFF
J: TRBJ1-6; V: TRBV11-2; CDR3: CASSFGTGLSSPLHF
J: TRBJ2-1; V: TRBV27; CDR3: CASTLAGGGNEQFF
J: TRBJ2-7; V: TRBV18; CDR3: CASSPRESDTLVGQYF
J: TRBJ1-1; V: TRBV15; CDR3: CATSRVRGSTEAFF
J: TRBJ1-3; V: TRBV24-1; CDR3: CATSDSRTGLSGNTIYF
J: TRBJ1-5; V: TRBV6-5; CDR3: CASVAGDQPQHF
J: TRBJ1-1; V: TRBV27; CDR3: CASSLAGGYTEAFF
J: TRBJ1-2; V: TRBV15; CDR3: CATSSTYSGVEVNYGYTF
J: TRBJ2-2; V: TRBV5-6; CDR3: CASSLPGTGDTGELFF
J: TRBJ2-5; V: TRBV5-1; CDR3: CASSLALGQGSETQYF